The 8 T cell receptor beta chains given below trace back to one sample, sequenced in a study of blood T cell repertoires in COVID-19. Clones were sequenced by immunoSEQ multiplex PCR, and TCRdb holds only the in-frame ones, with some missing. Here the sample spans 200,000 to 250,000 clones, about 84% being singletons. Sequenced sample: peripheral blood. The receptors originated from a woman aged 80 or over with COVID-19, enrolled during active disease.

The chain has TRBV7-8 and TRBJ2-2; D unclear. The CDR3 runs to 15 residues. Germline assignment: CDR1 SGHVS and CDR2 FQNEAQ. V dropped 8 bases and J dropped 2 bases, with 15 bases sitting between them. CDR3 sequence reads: CASRPLSANTGELFF. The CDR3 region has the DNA TGTGCCAGCCGCCCACTGAGCGCCAACACCGGGGAGCTGTTTTTT.

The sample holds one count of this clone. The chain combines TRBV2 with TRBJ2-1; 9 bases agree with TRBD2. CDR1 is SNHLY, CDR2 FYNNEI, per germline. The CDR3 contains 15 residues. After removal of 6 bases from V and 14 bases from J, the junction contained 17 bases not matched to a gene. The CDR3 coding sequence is TGTGCCAGCAGAGCTCTTTCTGTGGCCGCGGGAGGGGAGTTCTTC. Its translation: CASRALSVAAGGEFF.

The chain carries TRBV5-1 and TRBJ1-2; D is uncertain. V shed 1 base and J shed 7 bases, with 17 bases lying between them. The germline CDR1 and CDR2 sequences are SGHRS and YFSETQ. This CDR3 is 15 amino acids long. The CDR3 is CASSLRSDSRVGYTF. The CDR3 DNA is TGCGCCAGCAGCTTGCGCTCAGACTCCCGGGTTGGCTACACCTTC.

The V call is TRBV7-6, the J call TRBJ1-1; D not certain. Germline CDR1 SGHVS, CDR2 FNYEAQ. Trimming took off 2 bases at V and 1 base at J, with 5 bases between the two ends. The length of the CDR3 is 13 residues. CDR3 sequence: CASSLTRNTEAFF. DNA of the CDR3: TGTGCCAGCAGCTTAACAAGGAACACTGAAGCTTTCTTT.

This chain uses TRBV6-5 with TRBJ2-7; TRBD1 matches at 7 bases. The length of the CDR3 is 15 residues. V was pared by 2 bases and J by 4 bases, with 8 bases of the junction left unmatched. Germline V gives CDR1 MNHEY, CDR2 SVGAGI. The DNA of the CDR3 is TGTGCCAGCAGTTACGGGACAGTCCCCCCGTACGAGCAGTACTTC. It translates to CASSYGTVPPYEQYF.

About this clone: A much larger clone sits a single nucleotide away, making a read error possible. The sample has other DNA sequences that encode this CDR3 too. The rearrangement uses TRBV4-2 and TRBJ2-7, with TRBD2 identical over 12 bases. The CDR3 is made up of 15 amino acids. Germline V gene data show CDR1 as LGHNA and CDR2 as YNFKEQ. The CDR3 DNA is TGTGCTAGCAGCACCCTAGCGGGGGGGCTCTACGAGCAGTACTTC. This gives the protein CASSTLAGGLYEQYF.

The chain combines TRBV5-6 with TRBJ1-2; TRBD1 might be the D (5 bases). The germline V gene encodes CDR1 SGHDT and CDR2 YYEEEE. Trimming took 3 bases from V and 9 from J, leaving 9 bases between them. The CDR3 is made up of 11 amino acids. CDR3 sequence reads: CASSSYRSYTF. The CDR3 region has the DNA TGTGCCAGCAGCTCATACAGGAGCTACACCTTC. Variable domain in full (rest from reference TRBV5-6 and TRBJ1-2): DAGVTQSPTHLIKTRGQQVTLRCSPKSGHDTVSWYQQALGQGPQFIFQYYEEEERQRGNFPDRFSGHQFPNYSSELNVNALLLGDSALYLCASSSYRSYTFGSGTRLTVV.

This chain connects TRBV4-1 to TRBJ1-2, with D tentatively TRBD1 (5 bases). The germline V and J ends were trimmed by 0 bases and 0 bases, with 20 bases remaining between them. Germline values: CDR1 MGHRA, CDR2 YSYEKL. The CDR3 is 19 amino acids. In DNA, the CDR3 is TGCGCCAGCAGCCAAGATAGGAACAGGCTCGAGTTAGCTAACTATGGCTACACCTTC. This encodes CASSQDRNRLELANYGYTF.